This T cell receptor beta chain was profiled in a study of cytomegalovirus exposure and HLA in healthy donors. Comment on this clone: Its antigen is unidentified.

The PCR contained 60 Vbeta and 13 Jbeta primers. Sequencing used immunoSEQ multiplex PCR; TCRdb keeps in-frame clones, though not all of them. The top ten clones hold about 3.8% of a sample with 200,000 or so clones, roughly 80% of them seen once. The CDR3 consists of 17 residues. The germline V gene has CDR1 WSHSY and CDR2 SAAADI. Trimming took 3 bases from V and 5 from J; bases not matched to a gene: 12. Whole-study findings and limits: Accurate prediction of most subjects' HLA-A and HLA-B alleles from TCR beta sequences was reported. A later analysis linked a missense variant in DCLRE1C to the trimming of TCR beta V and J genes.

The clonotype originates from a man over 45 in good health and CMV-seronegative. This rearrangement joins TRBV10-2 to TRBJ2-3, with TRBD1 identical over 9 bases. Sequenced: PBMCs. The CDR3 loop is CASSEVVGTGPGDTQYF. In nucleotides, the CDR3 is TGCGCCAGCAGTGAAGTTGTTGGGACAGGGCCGGGAGATACGCAGTATTTT.